Here is one T cell receptor (beta chain) with its context. The germline gene is not matched at one end of the junction; a read error may be the cause. The data stem from a study of regulatory T cells in long-lasting Graves disease. The V gene's germline CDR1 is SEHNR and CDR2 FQNEAQ (reference sequence). The CDR3 is 16 residues long. The time point denotes: newly diagnosed GD, antithyroid drugs for less than 3 months. Isolated PBMC RNA provided the starting material for the TCR library. From each patient, nine milliliters of peripheral blood was drawn and collected into an EDTA anticoagulant tube. Both iRepertoire HTBI primers and Arm-PCR of CDR3 regions were used to build the TCR beta libraries. TCRdb processed the multiplex PCR reads anew with MiXCR; each CDR3 protein has one entry. The data show roughly 380,000 distinct CDR3 sequences, with about a sixth seen just once and about 20% held by the top ten.

The source of this sequence is a female donor with Graves disease. This sequence joins TRBV7-9 and TRBJ2-5; D possibly corresponds to TRBD2 (5 bases). Specimen: peripheral blood mononuclear cells (PBMCs), collected at new diagnosis, from a patient treated with antithyroid drugs. The CDR3 is CASSLGSLGLQGTQYF. CDR3 bases: TGTGCCAGCAGCTTAGGGTCACTAGGACTTCAAGGGACCCAGTACTTC.